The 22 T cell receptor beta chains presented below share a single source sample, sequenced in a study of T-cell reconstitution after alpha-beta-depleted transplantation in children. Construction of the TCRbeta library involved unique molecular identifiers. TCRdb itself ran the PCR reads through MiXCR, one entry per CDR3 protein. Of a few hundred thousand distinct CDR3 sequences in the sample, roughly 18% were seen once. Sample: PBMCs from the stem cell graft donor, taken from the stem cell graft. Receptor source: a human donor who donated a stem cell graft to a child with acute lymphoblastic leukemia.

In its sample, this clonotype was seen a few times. The CDR3 is CASSLEGLAGGSTDTQYF. As DNA, the CDR3 is TGTGCCAGCAGCTTAGAAGGGCTAGCGGGAGGGAGCACAGATACGCAGTATTTT. The chain couples TRBV7-6 to TRBJ2-3, with 12 bases matching TRBD2. Trimming removed 1 base from V and 0 bases from J; junction bases left unmatched: 5. This CDR3 comprises 18 residues. Germline V gene data show CDR1 as SGHVS and CDR2 as FNYEAQ.

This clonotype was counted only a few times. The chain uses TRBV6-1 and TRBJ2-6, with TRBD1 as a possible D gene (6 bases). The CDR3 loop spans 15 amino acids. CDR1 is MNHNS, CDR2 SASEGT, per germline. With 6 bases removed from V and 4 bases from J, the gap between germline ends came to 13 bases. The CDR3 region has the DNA TGTGCCAGCAGCTCCACAGGGTACGGGGCCAACGTCCTGACTTTC. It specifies CASSSTGYGANVLTF.

The CDR3 loop reads CASSFRPGLAGVSNNEQFF. CDR3 sequence (DNA): TGTGCCAGCAGTTTTCGCCCCGGACTAGCGGGAGTTTCCAACAATGAGCAGTTCTTC. This chain joins TRBV27 and TRBJ2-1; 13 bases match TRBD2. Unmatched junction bases numbered 13, after V lost 3 bases and J lost 5 bases. The CDR3 is 19 residues long. CDR1 is MNHEY, CDR2 SMNVEV, per germline (reference sequence).

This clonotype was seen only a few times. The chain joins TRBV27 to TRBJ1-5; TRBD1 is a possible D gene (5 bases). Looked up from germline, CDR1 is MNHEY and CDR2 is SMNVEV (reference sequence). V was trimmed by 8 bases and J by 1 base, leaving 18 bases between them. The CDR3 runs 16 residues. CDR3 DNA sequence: TGTGCCAGCGGACCTTGGGGCAGAGGGAGCAATCAGCCCCAGCATTTT. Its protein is CASGPWGRGSNQPQHF.

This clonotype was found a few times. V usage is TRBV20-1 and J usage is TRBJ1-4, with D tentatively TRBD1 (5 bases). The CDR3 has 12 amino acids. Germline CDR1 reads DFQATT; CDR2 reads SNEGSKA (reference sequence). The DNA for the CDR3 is TGCAGCGGTAGGGGAGAGGGGGAAAAACTGTTTTTT. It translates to CSGRGEGEKLFF.

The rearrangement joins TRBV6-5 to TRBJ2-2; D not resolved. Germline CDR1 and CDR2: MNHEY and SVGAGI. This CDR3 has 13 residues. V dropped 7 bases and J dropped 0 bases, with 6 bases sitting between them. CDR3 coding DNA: TGTGCCAGCAACCCCCCGAACACCGGGGAGCTGTTTTTT. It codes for CASNPPNTGELFF.

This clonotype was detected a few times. In DNA, the CDR3 is TGTGCCAGCTGCGGACAAAGTAATCAGCCCCAGCATTTT. It encodes CASCGQSNQPQHF. The V call is TRBV2, the J call TRBJ1-5; a weak D match, TRBD1 (5 bases). V gave up 8 bases and J gave up 4 bases, with 12 bases separating them. Germline CDR1 SNHLY, CDR2 FYNNEI. This CDR3 region has 13 residues.

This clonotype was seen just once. The CDR3 region has the DNA TGTGCCAGTAGTATCGGTGTATATTACGAGCAGTACTTC. Translation: CASSIGVYYEQYF. The chain couples TRBV19 to TRBJ2-7; D is ambiguous. The CDR3 sequence is 13 residues long. Trimming removed 3 bases at V and 4 bases at J, with 10 bases between. The germline CDR1 and CDR2 sequences are LNHDA and SQIVND (reference sequence).

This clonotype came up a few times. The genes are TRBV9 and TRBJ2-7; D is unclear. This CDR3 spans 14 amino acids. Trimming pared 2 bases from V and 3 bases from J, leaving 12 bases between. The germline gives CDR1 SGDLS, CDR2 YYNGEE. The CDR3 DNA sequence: TGTGCCAGCAGCGTCTCCCAGGCGAGCTACGAGCAGTACTTC. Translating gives CASSVSQASYEQYF.

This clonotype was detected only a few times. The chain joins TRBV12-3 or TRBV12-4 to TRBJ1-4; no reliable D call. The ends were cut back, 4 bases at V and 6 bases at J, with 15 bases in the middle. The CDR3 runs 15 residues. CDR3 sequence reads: CASSSPRGTDEKLFF. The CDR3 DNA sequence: TGTGCCAGCAGTTCCCCCCGGGGAACGGATGAAAAACTGTTTTTT.

The CDR3 is CASSPRPWPDTQYF. CDR3 in DNA: TGTGCCAGCAGTCCGAGGCCCTGGCCAGATACGCAGTATTTT. The chain employs TRBV12-3 or TRBV12-4 and TRBJ2-3; D is unresolved. The CDR3 consists of 14 residues. V was shortened by 5 bases and J by 4 bases, with 13 bases between the two germline ends.

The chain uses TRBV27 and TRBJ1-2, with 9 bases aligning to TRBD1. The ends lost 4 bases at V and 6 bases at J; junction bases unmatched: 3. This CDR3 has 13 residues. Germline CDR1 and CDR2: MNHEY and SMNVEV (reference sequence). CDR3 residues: CASSSGTGNGYTF. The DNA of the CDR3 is TGTGCCAGCAGTTCCGGGACAGGGAATGGCTACACCTTC.

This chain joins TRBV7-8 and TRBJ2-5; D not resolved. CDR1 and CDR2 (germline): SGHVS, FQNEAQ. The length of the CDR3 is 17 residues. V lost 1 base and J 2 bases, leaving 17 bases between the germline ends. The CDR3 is CASSLGLLVVGQETQYF. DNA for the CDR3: TGTGCCAGCAGCTTAGGGTTATTGGTGGTCGGTCAAGAGACCCAGTACTTC.

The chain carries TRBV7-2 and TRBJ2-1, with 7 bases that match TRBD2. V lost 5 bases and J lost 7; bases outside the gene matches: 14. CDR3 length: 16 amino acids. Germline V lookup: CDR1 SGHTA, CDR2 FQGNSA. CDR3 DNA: TGTGCCAGCAGCCCGTGGCGCGGGAGCTTTGAGAATGAGCAGTTCTTC. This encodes CASSPWRGSFENEQFF.

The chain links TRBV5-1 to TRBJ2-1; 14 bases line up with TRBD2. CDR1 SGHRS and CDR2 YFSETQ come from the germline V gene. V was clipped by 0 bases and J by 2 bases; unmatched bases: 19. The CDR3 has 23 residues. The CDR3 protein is CASSLVGGTRLAGGPSTYNEQFF. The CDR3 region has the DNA TGCGCCAGCAGCTTGGTGGGCGGAACAAGACTAGCGGGAGGGCCGAGCACCTACAATGAGCAGTTCTTC. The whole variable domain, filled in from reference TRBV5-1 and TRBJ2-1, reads KAGVTQTPRYLIKTRGQQVTLSCSPISGHRSVSWYQQTPGQGLQFLFEYFSETQRNKGNFPGRFSGRQFSNSRSEMNVSTLELGDSALYLCASSLVGGTRLAGGPSTYNEQFFGPGTRLTVL.

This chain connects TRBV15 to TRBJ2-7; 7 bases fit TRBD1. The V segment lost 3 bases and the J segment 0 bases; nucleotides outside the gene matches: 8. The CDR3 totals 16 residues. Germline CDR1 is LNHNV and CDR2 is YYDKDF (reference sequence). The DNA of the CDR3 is TGTGCCACCAGCAGGGGTGGACAGGAGAGCTCCTACGAGCAGTACTTC. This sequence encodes CATSRGGQESSYEQYF.

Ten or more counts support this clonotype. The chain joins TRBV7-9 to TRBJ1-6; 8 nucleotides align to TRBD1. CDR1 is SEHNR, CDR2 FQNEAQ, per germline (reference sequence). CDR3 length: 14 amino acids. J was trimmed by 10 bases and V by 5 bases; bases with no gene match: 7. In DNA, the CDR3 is TGTGCCAGCAGCACGACAGGGGCTCGGTCACCCCTCCACTTT. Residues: CASSTTGARSPLHF.

The CDR3 region is CSARSSGSRPEQYF. The CDR3 region has the DNA TGCAGTGCTAGGTCGAGCGGGAGCAGACCCGAGCAGTACTTC. The chain uses TRBV20-1 and TRBJ2-7, with 8 bases matching TRBD2. Germline V gives CDR1 DFQATT, CDR2 SNEGSKA (reference sequence). The CDR3 totals 14 residues. Trimming cost V 3 bases and J 6 bases; bases outside gene matches: 10.

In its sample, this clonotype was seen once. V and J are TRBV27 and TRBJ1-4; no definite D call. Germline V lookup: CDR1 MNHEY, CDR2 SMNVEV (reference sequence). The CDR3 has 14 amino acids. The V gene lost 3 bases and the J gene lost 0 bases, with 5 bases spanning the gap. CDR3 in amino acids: CASSFTATNEKLFF. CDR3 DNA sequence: TGTGCCAGCAGTTTCACAGCAACTAATGAAAAACTGTTTTTT.

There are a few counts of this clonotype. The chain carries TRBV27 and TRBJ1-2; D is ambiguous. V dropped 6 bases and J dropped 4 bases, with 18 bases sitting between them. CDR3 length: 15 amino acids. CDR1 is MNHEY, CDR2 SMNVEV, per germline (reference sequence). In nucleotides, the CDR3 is TGTGCCAGCAGCCAACGCCCCGCACAGATCTATGGCTACACCTTC. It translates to CASSQRPAQIYGYTF.

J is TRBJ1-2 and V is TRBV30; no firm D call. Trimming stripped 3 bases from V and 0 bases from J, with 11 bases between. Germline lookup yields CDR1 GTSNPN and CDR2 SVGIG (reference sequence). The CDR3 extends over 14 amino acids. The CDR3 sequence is CAWRISVANYGYTF. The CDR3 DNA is TGTGCCTGGAGGATATCCGTAGCTAACTATGGCTACACCTTC.

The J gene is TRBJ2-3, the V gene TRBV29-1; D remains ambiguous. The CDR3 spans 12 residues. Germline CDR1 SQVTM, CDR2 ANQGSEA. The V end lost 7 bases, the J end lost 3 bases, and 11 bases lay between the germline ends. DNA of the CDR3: TGCAGCGCCTCCGTAGGGACAGATACGCAGTATTTT. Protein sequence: CSASVGTDTQYF.